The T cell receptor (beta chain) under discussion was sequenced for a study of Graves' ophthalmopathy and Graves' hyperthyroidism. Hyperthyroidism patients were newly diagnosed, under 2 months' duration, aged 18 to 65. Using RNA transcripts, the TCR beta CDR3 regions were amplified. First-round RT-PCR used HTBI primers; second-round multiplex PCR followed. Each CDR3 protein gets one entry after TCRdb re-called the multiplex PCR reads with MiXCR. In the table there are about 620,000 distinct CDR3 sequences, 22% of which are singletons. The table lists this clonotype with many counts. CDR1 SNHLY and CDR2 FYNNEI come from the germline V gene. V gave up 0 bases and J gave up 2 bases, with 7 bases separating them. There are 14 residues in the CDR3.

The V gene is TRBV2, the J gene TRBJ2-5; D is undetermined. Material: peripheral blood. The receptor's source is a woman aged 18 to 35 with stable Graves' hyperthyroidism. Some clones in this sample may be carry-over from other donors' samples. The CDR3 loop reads CASSEAGFQETQYF. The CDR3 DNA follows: TGTGCCAGCAGTGAAGCAGGCTTTCAAGAGACCCAGTACTTC.